This paragraph covers one TCR beta chain sequence. Clones were sequenced by immunoSEQ multiplex PCR, and TCRdb holds only the in-frame ones, with some missing. The repertoire has more than 85,000 clones, approximately 90% of them found once; the top ten carry almost 1.5%. There are 14 residues in the CDR3. Looked up from germline, CDR1 is LGHNA and CDR2 is YNFKEQ. Deletions cut 1 base from V and 5 bases from J, with 11 bases between. The sample belongs to a study of cytomegalovirus exposure and HLA in healthy donors. This receptor was taken from a woman under 40 in good health and CMV-seropositive. The material sequenced was PBMCs. V gene TRBV4-2 combines with J gene TRBJ2-5; no reliable D call. In DNA, the CDR3 is TGTGCCAGCAGCCAAGTTGATGGCCAGGAGACCCAGTACTTC. Its translation is CASSQVDGQETQYF.